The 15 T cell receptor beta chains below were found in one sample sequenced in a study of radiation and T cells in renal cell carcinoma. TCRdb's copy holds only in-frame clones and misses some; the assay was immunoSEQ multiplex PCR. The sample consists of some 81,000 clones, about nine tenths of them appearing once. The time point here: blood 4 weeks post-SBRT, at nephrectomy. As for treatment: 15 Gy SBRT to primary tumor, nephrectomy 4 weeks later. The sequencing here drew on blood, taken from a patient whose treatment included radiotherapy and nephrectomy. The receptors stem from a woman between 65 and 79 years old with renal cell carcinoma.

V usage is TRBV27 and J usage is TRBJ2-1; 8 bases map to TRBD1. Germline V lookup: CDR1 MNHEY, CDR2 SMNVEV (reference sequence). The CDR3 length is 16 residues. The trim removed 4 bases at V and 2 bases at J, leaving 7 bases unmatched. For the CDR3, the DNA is TGTGCCAGCAGTTCAAGACAGGGGTCCCCCTACAATGAGCAGTTCTTC. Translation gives CASSSRQGSPYNEQFF.

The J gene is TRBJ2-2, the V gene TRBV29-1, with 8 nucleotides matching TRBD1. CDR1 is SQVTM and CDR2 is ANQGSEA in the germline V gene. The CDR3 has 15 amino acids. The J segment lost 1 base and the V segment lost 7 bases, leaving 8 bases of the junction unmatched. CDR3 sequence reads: CSARTGSGNTGELFF. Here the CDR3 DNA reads TGCAGCGCCCGGACAGGGAGTGGGAACACCGGGGAGCTGTTTTTT.

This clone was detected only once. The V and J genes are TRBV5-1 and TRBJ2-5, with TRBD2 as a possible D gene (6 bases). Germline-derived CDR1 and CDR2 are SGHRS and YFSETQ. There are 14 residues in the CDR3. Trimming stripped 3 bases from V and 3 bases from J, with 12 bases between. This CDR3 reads CASSSPGGKETQYF. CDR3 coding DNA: TGCGCCAGCAGCTCGCCCGGGGGAAAAGAGACCCAGTACTTC.

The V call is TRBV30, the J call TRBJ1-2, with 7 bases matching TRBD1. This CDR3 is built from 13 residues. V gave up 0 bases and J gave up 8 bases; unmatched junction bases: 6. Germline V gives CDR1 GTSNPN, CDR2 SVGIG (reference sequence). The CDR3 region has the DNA TGTGCCTGGAGTGTAGGGGCAGGGGGAGGCTACACCTTC. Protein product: CAWSVGAGGGYTF.

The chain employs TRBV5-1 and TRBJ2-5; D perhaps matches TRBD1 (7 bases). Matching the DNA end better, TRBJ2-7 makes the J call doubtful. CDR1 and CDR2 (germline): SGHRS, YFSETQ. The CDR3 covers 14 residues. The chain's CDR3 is CASSLDRGGYEQYF. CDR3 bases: TGCGCCAGCAGCTTGGACAGGGGAGGCTACGAGCAGTACTTC.

CDR3 protein: CASSAGTTNYGYTF. The DNA of the CDR3 is TGTGCCAGCAGTGCGGGGACAACAAACTATGGCTACACCTTC. The chain uses TRBV28 and TRBJ1-2; TRBD1 is a possible D gene (6 bases). V lost 5 bases, J lost 2 bases, and 12 bases lay in between. The CDR3 extends over 14 amino acids. The germline CDR1 and CDR2 sequences are MDHEN and SYDVKM.

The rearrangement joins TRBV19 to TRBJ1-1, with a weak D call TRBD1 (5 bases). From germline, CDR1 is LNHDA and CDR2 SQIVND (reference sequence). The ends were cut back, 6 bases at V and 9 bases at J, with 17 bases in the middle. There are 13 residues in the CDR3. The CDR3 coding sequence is TGTGCCAGTAGGAAACAGGTGTTCCTCCAAGCTTTCTTT. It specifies CASRKQVFLQAFF.

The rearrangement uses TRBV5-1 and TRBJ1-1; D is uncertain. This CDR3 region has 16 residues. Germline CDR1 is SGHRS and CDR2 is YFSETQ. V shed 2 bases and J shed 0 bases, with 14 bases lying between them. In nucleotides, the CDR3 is TGCGCCAGCAGCTTTGGCCTCCCTACCGTGAACACTGAAGCTTTCTTT. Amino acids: CASSFGLPTVNTEAFF. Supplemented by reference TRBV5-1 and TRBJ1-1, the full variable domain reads KAGVTQTPRYLIKTRGQQVTLSCSPISGHRSVSWYQQTPGQGLQFLFEYFSETQRNKGNFPGRFSGRQFSNSRSEMNVSTLELGDSALYLCASSFGLPTVNTEAFFGQGTRLTVV.

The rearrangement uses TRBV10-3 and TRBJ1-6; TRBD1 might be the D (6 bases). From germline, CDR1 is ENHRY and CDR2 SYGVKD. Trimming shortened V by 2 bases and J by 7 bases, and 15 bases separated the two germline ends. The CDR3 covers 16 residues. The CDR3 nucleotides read TGTGCCATCAGTGAGGCCCAGCCAGGGGTAAATTCACCCCTCCACTTT. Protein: CAISEAQPGVNSPLHF.

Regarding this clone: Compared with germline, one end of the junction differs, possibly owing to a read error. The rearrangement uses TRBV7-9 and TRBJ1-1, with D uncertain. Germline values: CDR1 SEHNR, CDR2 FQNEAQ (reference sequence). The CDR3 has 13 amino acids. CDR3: CASGFELNTEAFF. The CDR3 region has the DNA TGTGCCAGCGGCTTTGAACTGAACACTGAAGCTTTCTTT. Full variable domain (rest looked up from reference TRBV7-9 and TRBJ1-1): DTGVSQNPRHKITKRGQNVTFRCDPISEHNRLYWYRQTLGQGPEFLTYFQNEAQLEKSRLLSDRFSAERPKGSFSTLEIQRTEQGDSAMYLCASGFELNTEAFFGQGTRLTVV.

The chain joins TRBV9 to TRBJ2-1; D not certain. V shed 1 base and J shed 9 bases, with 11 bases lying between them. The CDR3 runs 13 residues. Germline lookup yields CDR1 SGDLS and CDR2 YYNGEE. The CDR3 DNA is TGTGCCAGCAGCGTACACCCGGACGGTGAGCAGTTCTTC. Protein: CASSVHPDGEQFF. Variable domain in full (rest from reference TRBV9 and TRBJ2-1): DSGVTQTPKHLITATGQRVTLRCSPRSGDLSVYWYQQSLDQGLQFLIQYYNGEERAKGNILERFSAQQFPDLHSELNLSSLELGDSALYFCASSVHPDGEQFFGPGTRLTVL.

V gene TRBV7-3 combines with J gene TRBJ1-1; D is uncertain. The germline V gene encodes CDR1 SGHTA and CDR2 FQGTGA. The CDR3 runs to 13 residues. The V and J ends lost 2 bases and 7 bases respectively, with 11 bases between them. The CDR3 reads CASSLGPTIEAFF. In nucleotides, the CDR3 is TGTGCCAGCAGCTTAGGGCCGACTATTGAAGCTTTCTTT.

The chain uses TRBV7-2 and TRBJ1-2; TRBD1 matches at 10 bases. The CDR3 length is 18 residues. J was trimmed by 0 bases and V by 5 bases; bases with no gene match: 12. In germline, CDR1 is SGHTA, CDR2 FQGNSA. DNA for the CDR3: TGTGCCAGCAGCCAAACACCGGGACAGGGGTTAGCTAACTATGGCTACACCTTC. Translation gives CASSQTPGQGLANYGYTF. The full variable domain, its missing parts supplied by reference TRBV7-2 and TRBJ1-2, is GAGVSQSPSNKVTEKGKDVELRCDPISGHTALYWYRQSLGQGLEFLIYFQGNSAPDKSGLPSDRFSAERTGGSVSTLTIQRTQQEDSAVYLCASSQTPGQGLANYGYTFGSGTRLTVV.

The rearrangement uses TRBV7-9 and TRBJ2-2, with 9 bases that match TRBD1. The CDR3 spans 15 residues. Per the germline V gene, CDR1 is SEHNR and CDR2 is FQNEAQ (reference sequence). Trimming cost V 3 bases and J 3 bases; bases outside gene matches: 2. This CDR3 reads CASSLGTGYTGELFF. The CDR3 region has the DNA TGTGCCAGCAGCTTGGGGACAGGGTACACCGGGGAGCTGTTTTTT.

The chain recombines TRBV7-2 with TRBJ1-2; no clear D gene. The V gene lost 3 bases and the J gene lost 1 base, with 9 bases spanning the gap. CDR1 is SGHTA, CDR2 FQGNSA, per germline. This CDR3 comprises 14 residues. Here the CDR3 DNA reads TGTGCCAGCAGCTTCGATTCCCTTAACTATGGCTACACCTTC. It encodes CASSFDSLNYGYTF.